This TCR beta chain was recovered during a study of T cell responses to AZD1222 COVID-19 vaccine. For this clone: Its specificity is not known.

Data came from immunoSEQ multiplex PCR; TCRdb stores just in-frame clones and leaves some out. The sample lists around 78,000 clones; around 90% were seen once. Study-wide findings and caveats: There were vaccine-associated CD4 TCRs across spike, dominant at 160-218 and 743-854. Females made up more of the donors, who were largely white British, and clonal diversity may have come out too low.

The sample was peripheral blood, taken 28 days after the second AZD1222 dose. The receptor comes from an adult who received the AZD1222 COVID-19 vaccine.

The DNA for the CDR3 is TGTGCCAGCAGCCCACAGGGTAGCAATCAGCCCCAGCATTTT. It encodes CASSPQGSNQPQHF. V gene TRBV11-2 combines with J gene TRBJ1-5, with D perhaps TRBD1 (6 bases). V was shortened by 5 bases and J by 0 bases, with 8 bases between the two germline ends. The CDR3 has 14 residues. CDR1 and CDR2 from the germline V gene are SGHAT and FQNNGV.